What follows is one TCR beta chain and its context. The target antigen is unknown. This CDR3 spans 15 amino acids. Trimming removed 7 bases at V and 1 base at J, with 16 bases between. Per germline, CDR1 MNHNY and CDR2 SVGAGI (reference sequence). This specimen belongs to a study of cytomegalovirus exposure and HLA in healthy donors. Study context: Among the 370 or so donors who were genotyped, 81% fell in the genetic ancestry cluster that is associated with self-reported Caucasian donors. Points from the study as a whole: Excluded: some indistinguishable V segments such as TRBV6-2 and TRBV6-3. Association of a missense DCLRE1C variant with TCR beta V- and J-gene trimming was reported in a later analysis.

The PCR used 60 Vbeta and 13 Jbeta primers. Profiling relied on immunoSEQ multiplex PCR, and the TCRdb table lists in-frame clones only, not all of them. The data show around 300,000 clones, roughly two thirds seen once. The rearrangement links TRBV6-6 to TRBJ1-1; maybe TRBD1 (5 bases). The specimen was PBMCs. The receptor was isolated from a female donor in good health and CMV-seronegative. CDR3 amino acids: CASTGWGVGNTEAFF. DNA for the CDR3: TGTGCCAGCACCGGATGGGGCGTAGGGAACACTGAAGCTTTCTTT.